The 8 T cell receptor beta chains given below trace back to one sample, sequenced in a study of blood T cell repertoires in COVID-19. The protocol was immunoSEQ multiplex PCR, while the TCRdb copy is restricted to in-frame clones and leaves out a portion. The data hold roughly 62,000 clones, with 85% to 90% observed a single time. Sequenced sample: peripheral blood. The receptor set was obtained from a man aged 65 to 79 with acute or convalescent COVID-19.

The chain recombines TRBV3-1 (or the pseudogene TRBV3-2) with TRBJ1-2; D not resolved. CDR1 is LGHDT and CDR2 is YNNKEL in the germline V gene (reference sequence). V was clipped by 0 bases and J by 2 bases, with 13 bases between them. This CDR3 spans 16 amino acids. CDR3 DNA: TGTGCCAGCAGCCAAGATTTTACCCAGGAAAACTATGGCTACACCTTC. It specifies CASSQDFTQENYGYTF.

The chain combines TRBV5-4 with TRBJ1-2; 7 positions match TRBD1. The V segment lost 1 base and the J segment 3 bases; nucleotides outside the gene matches: 0. The CDR3 is 13 residues long. Germline values: CDR1 SGHNT, CDR2 YYREEE (reference sequence). The chain's CDR3 is CASSLQGDYGYTF. CDR3 nucleotides: TGTGCCAGCAGCTTGCAGGGGGACTATGGCTACACCTTC.

This chain uses TRBV19 with TRBJ1-1, with TRBD1 identical over 10 bases. V shed 6 bases, J shed 5 bases, and the junction held 6 bases outside the gene matches. CDR3 length: 14 residues. Germline CDR1 LNHDA, CDR2 SQIVND (reference sequence). The CDR3 sequence: CASSDRGQGTEAFF. The DNA for the CDR3 is TGTGCCAGTAGCGACAGGGGGCAGGGGACTGAAGCTTTCTTT.

The CDR3 here is CASSLTLNEQFF. Written as DNA, the CDR3 is TGTGCCAGCAGCTTAACACTAAATGAGCAGTTCTTC. V gene TRBV7-3 combines with J gene TRBJ2-1; D gene uncertain. This CDR3 is built from 12 residues. Trimming cost V 0 bases and J 7 bases, with 4 bases left between them. Germline CDR1 and CDR2: SGHTA and FQGTGA.

The chain's CDR3 is CASSLVGDSGELFF. The CDR3 DNA reads as TGTGCCAGCAGCTTAGTAGGTGACTCCGGGGAGCTGTTTTTT. This chain links TRBV11-3 with TRBJ2-2, with unresolved D. V was cut by 1 base and J by 6 bases, with 9 bases left in between. This CDR3 is 14 amino acids long. CDR1 and CDR2 from the germline V gene are SGHNT and YENEEA.

V gene TRBV28 combines with J gene TRBJ1-2; 8 bases agree with TRBD1. The germline V gene encodes CDR1 MDHEN and CDR2 SYDVKM. The CDR3 consists of 11 residues. J lost 7 bases, V lost 7 bases, and 2 bases had no gene match. This CDR3 reads CASKDRVGYTF. The CDR3 DNA follows: TGTGCCAGCAAGGACAGGGTTGGCTACACCTTC.

V is TRBV5-1 and J is TRBJ1-5, with 8 positions matching TRBD1. This CDR3 contains 15 residues. V lost 4 bases and J lost 6; bases outside the gene matches: 9. Germline loops: CDR1 SGHRS, CDR2 YFSETQ. The CDR3, as DNA: TGCGCCAGCAGCCCGGACAGGGCCGCGGGTCAGCCCCAGCATTTT. Residues: CASSPDRAAGQPQHF.

This chain connects TRBV5-1 to TRBJ2-5; perhaps TRBD2 as D (5 bases). With 5 bases removed from V and 5 bases from J, the gap between germline ends came to 13 bases. CDR1 is SGHRS and CDR2 is YFSETQ in the germline V gene. CDR3 length equals 13 residues. For the CDR3, the DNA is TGCGCCAGCAGGGGTCGGACTGGGGAGACCCAGTACTTC. Translation: CASRGRTGETQYF.